The clone carrying this T cell receptor (beta chain) was detected only a few times. These data originate in a study of T cells in Graves' hyperthyroidism and ophthalmopathy. The CDR3 loop spans 14 amino acids. The germline gives CDR1 SEHNR, CDR2 FQNEAQ (reference sequence). Germline trimming cut 10 bases from V and 3 bases from J; bases unmatched to any gene: 11. It was RNA transcripts that yielded the amplified TCR beta CDR3 regions. HTBI primers were the set used in a first-round RT-PCR of the TCR CDR3. TCRdb re-derived calls from the multiplex PCR reads in MiXCR, one entry per CDR3 protein. The table records 530,000 or so distinct CDR3 sequences, around 42% of them present only once.

V usage is TRBV7-9 and J usage is TRBJ2-7, with 8 nucleotides matching TRBD2. Sequenced input: peripheral blood or thyroid tissue (not recorded which). This receptor was taken from a woman between 18 and 29 years old with Graves' hyperthyroidism. The CDR3 coding sequence is TGTGCCACGGACGCGGGGGGTCCCAACTACGAGCAGTACTTC. It encodes CATDAGGPNYEQYF.